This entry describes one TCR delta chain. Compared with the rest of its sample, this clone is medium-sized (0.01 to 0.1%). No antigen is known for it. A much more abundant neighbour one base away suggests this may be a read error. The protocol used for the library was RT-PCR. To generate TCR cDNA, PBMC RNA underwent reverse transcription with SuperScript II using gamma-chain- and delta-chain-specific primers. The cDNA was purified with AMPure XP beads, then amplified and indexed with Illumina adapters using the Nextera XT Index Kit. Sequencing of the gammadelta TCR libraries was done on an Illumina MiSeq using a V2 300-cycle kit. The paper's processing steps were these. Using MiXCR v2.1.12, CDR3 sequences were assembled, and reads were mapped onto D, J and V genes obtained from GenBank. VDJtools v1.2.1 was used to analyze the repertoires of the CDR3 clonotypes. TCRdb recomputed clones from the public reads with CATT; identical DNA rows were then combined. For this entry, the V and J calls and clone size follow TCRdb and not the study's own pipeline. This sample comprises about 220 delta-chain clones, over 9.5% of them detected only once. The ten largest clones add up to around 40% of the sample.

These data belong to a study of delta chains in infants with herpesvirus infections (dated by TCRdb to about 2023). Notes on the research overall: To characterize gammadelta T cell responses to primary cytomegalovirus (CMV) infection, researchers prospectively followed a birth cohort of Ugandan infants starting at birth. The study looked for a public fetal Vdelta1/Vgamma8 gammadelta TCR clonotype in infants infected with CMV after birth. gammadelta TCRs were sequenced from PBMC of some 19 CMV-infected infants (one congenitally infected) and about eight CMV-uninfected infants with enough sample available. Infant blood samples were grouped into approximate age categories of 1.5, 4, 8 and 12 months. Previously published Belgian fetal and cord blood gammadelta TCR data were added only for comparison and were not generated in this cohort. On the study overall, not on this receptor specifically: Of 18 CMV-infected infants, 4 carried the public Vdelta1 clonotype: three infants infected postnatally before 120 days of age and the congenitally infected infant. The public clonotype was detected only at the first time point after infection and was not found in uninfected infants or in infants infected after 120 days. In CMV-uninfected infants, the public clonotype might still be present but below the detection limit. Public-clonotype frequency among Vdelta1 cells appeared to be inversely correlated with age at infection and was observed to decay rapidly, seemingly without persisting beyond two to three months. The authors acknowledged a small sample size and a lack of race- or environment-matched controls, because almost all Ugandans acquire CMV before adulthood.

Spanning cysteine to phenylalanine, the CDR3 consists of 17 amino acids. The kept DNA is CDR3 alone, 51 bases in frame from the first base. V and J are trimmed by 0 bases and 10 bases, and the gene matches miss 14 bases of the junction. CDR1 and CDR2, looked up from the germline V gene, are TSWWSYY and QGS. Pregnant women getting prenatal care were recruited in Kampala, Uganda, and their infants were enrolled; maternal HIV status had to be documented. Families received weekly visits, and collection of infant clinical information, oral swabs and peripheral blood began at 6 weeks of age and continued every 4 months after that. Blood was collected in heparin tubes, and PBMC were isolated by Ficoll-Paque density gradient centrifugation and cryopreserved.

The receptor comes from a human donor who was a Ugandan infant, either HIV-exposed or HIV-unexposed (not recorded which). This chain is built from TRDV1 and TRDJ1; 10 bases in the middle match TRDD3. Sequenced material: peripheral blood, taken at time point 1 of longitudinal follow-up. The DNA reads TGTGCTCTTGGGGAACTCGACCTCACTGGGGGATGTGGCGGACTCATCTTT. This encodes CALGELDLTGGCGGLIF.